A selection of T cell receptor beta chains follows, all from one sample in a study of molecular identifiers for immune sequencing clone quantification. Using its own MiXCR run on the PCR reads, TCRdb lists one record per CDR3 protein. The sample contains 250,000 to 400,000 distinct CDR3 sequences, about a fifth of which appear only once. The specimen was naive CD8+ T cells from blood, with Jurkat cell RNA spiked in. The receptors were gathered from a human donor in good health. Some libraries in this study had Jurkat cell RNA spiked in. CDR3s include the opening cysteine and the closing phenylalanine or tryptophan. D genes are given only for firm matches. Expanded clones get a size class; other rows say once, few or many, or leave the size out.

clone size | D gene | J gene | V gene | CDR3 DNA | CDR3 protein
many | TRBD2 | TRBJ2-7 | TRBV5-5 | TGTGCCAGCAGCTCCCTTCTAGCGGGGGGGAGCTCCTACGAGCAGTACTTC | CASSSLLAGGSSYEQYF
few | TRBD1 | TRBJ1-1 | TRBV19 | TGTGCCAGTAGTATCTACAGGGGGGAAACTGAAGCTTTCTTT | CASSIYRGETEAFF
many | - | TRBJ2-2 | TRBV4-3 | TGCGCCAGCAGCCAATACCAGGGGAACACCGGGGAGCTGTTTTTT | CASSQYQGNTGELFF
once | TRBD2 | TRBJ2-1 | TRBV6-6 | TGTGCCAGCAGTCCACGGACTAGCGGGGCTACCTACAATGAGCAGTCCTTC | CASSPRTSGATYNEQSF
many | TRBD1 | TRBJ2-7 | TRBV6-5 | TGTGCCAGCAGTTACTCGAAGTCAGGGGGCGGCCACGAGCAGTACTTC | CASSYSKSGGGHEQYF
- | - | TRBJ1-4 | TRBV20-1 | TGCAGTGCATCTAGGGGGGGCTTTGCAACTAATGAAAAACTGTTTTTT | CSASRGGFATNEKLFF
- | TRBD2 | TRBJ2-7 | TRBV19 | TGTGCCAGTAGCCCCGGACTAGTGGCATACGAGCAGTACTTC | CASSPGLVAYEQYF
many | - | TRBJ1-5 | TRBV7-2 | TGTGCCAGCAGCTTGAGTTTGGGTAGCAATCAGCCCCAGCATTTT | CASSLSLGSNQPQHF
- | - | TRBJ2-2 | TRBV14 | TGTGCCAGCAGCCAAGCCAACACCGGGGGGCTGTTTTTT | CASSQANTGGLFF
many | - | TRBJ1-6 | TRBV30 | TGTGCCTGGACAGCTTCCTATAATTCACCCCTCCACTTT | CAWTASYNSPLHF
few | - | TRBJ2-1 | TRBV7-2 | TGTGCCAGCAGCTCGACAGCGGACCTCTCCTACAATGAGCAGTTCTTC | CASSSTADLSYNEQFF
many | TRBD1 | TRBJ2-7 | TRBV20-1 | TGCAGTGCGCGAACCGGGACAGGGGGCGGGTACGAGCAGTACTTC | CSARTGTGGGYEQYF
many | TRBD2 | TRBJ2-7 | TRBV4-3 | TGCGCCAGCAGTTCGACAGCGGGGGTAGTCTCCTACGAGCAGTACTTC | CASSSTAGVVSYEQYF
- | TRBD2 | TRBJ2-1 | TRBV4-3 | TGCGCCAGCAGCCAAGAAGTTGGCGGGAGTAATGAGCAGTTCTTC | CASSQEVGGSNEQFF
many | - | TRBJ2-7 | TRBV28 | TGTGCCAGCAGCAGTTTGATCGTCGTGCAGGGCCCCTACGAGCAGTACTTC | CASSSLIVVQGPYEQYF
many | TRBD1 | TRBJ1-2 | TRBV7-9 | TGTGCCAGCAGCCTACCGACAGGGGAGGAGGACTATGGCTACACCTTC | CASSLPTGEEDYGYTF
few | - | TRBJ1-5 | TRBV12-3/TRBV12-4 | TGTGCCAGCACCGAGGGACTGAGCAATCAGCCCCGGCATTTT | CASTEGLSNQPRHF
many | - | TRBJ1-1 | TRBV4-3 | TGCGCCAGCAGCCAAGATGTTTGGGGCTTGAACACTGAAGCTTTCTTT | CASSQDVWGLNTEAFF
many | TRBD1 | TRBJ2-7 | TRBV12-3/TRBV12-4 | TGTGCCAGCAGTCCGGGGACAGTTTCCTACGAGCAGTACTTC | CASSPGTVSYEQYF
many | TRBD2 | TRBJ2-3 | TRBV3-1 | TGTGCCAGCAGCCGGGCTAGCGGAGCAGATACGCAGTATTTT | CASSRASGADTQYF
- | - | TRBJ2-5 | TRBV7-6 | TGTGCCAGCAGCTTAGAAGGCCAGCAAGAGACCCAGTACTTC | CASSLEGQQETQYF
many | - | TRBJ1-2 | TRBV20-1 | TGCAGTGCTAGATTCCCCGACAACACGGATTACTATGGCTACACCTTC | CSARFPDNTDYYGYTF